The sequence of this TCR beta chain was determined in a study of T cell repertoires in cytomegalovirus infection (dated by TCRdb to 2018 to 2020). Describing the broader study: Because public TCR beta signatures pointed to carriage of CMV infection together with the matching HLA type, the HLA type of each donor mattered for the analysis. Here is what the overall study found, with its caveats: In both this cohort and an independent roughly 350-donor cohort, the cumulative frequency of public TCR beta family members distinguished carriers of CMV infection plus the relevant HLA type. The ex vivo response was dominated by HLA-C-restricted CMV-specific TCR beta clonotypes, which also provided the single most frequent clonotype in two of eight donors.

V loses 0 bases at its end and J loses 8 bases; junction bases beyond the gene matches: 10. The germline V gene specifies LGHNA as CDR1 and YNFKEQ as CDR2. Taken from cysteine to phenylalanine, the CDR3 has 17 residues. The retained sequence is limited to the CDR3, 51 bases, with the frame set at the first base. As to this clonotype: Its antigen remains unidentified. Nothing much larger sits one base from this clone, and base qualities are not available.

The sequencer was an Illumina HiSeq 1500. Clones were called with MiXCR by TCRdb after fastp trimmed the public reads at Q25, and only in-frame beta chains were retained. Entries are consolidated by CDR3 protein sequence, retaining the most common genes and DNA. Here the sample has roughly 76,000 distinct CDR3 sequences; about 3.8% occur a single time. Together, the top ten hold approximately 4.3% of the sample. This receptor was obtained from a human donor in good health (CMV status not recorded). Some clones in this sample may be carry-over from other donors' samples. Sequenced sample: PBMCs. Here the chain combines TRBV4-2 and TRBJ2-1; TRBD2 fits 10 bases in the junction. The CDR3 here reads CASSQDGSGGAFDEQFF. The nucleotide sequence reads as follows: TGTGCCAGCAGCCAAGATGGCAGCGGGGGGGCCTTTGATGAGCAGTTCTTC.